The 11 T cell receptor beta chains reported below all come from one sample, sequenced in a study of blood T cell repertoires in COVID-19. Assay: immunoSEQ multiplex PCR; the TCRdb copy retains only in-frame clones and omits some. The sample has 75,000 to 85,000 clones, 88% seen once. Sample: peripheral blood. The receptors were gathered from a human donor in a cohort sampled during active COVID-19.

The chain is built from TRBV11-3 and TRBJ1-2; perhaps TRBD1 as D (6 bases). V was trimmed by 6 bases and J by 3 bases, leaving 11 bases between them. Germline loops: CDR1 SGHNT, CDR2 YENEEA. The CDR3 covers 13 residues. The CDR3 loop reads CASRGQADYGYTF. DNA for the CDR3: TGTGCCAGCAGGGGACAAGCAGACTATGGCTACACCTTC.

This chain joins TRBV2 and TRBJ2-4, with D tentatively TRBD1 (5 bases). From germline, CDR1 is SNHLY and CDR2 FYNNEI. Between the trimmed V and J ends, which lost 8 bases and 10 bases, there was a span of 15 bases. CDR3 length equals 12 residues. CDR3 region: CASSLGPKIQYF. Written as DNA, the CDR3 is TGTGCCAGCTCCCTGGGGCCTAAGATTCAGTACTTC.

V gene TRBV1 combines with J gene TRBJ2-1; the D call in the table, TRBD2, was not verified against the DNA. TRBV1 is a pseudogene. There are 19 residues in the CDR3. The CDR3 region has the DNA TGCACCAGCAGCCGTGGGAGAACTAGCGGGAGCGCAAATTACAATGAGCAGTTCTTC. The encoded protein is CTSSRGRTSGSANYNEQFF.

DNA for the CDR3: TGTGCCAGCAGTCGTACAGGGATGAACACTGAAGCTTTCTTT. Translating it yields CASSRTGMNTEAFF. This chain uses TRBV5-5 with TRBJ1-1, with a possible D match to TRBD1 (6 bases). Trimming stripped 5 bases from V and 0 bases from J, with 11 bases between. Per germline, CDR1 SGHKS and CDR2 YYEKEE (reference sequence). The CDR3 runs 14 residues.

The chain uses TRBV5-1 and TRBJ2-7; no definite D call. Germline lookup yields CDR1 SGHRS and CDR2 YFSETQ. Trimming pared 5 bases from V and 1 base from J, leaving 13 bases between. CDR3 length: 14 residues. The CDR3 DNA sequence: TGCGCCAGCAGTCTATCGGGTGAATCCTACGAGCAGTACTTC. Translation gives CASSLSGESYEQYF. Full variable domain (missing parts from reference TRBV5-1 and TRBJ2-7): KAGVTQTPRYLIKTRGQQVTLSCSPISGHRSVSWYQQTPGQGLQFLFEYFSETQRNKGNFPGRFSGRQFSNSRSEMNVSTLELGDSALYLCASSLSGESYEQYFGPGTRLTVT.

This CDR3 is CASSVLLAGGGDTQYF. The CDR3 DNA sequence: TGTGCCAGCAGCGTATTGCTAGCGGGAGGGGGAGATACGCAGTATTTT. The genes are TRBV9 and TRBJ2-3; 12 nucleotides align to TRBD2. V shed 1 base and J 5 bases; nucleotides not matched to a gene: 5. Germline V gene data show CDR1 as SGDLS and CDR2 as YYNGEE. The CDR3 has 16 amino acids.

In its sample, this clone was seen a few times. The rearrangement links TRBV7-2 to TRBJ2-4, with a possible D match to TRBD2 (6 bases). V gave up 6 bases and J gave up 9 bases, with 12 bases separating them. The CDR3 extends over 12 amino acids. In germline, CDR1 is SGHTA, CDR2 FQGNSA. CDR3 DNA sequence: TGTGCCAGCAGTTCTTCCGGGGGCATTCAGTACTTC. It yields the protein CASSSSGGIQYF.

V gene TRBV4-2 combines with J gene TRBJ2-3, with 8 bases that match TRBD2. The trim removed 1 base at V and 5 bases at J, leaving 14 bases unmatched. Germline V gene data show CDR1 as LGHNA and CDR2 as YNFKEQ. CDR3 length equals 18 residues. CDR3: CASSQALGGAVGKDTQYF. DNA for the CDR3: TGTGCCAGCAGCCAAGCCCTCGGGGGGGCAGTTGGCAAAGATACGCAGTATTTT.

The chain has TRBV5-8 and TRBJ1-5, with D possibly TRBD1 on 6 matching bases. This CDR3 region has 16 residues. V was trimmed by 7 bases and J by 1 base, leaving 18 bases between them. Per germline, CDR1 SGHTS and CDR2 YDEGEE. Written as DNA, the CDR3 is TGTGCCAGCGCCTTATCGGGGGGGCTCAGCAATCAGCCCCAGCATTTT. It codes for CASALSGGLSNQPQHF.

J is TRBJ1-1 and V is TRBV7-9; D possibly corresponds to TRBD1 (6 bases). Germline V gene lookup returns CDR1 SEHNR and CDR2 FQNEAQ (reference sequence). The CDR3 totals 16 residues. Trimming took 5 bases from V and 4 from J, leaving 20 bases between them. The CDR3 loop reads CASSESTGGLGTEAFF. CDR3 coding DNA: TGTGCCAGCAGCGAGTCGACGGGGGGCTTAGGCACTGAAGCTTTCTTT.

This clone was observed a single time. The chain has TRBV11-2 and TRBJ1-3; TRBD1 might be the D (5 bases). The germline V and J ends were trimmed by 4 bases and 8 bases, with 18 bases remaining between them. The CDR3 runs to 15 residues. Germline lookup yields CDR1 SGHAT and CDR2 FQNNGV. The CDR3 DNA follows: TGTGCCAGCAGCTCCCAAAGAGGCGGACAATACACCATATATTTT. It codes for CASSSQRGGQYTIYF.